Listed here is a single TCR beta chain. What it recognizes is unknown. This sample was taken from a study of shared clonotypes between healthy human individuals. Study-wide background: Each donor's CD8 memory used one plate, CD8 naive two, each CD4 subset three. General study findings and limits: Relative to memory subsets, naive subsets generally showed larger estimated richness. Sequencing depth was expected to influence donor clonotype sharing.

This CDR3 is built from 14 residues. Trimming took 10 bases from V and 6 from J; bases not matched to a gene: 10. Germline V gene data show CDR1 as MNHNS and CDR2 as SASEGT. A deep-level run was used for the assay. Only in-frame clones appear in the TCRdb table, and some are missing; sequencing was by immunoSEQ multiplex PCR. The sample has roughly 2.2 million clones, around 92% seen once. Sequenced input: naive CD4+ T cells from PBMCs. Subset denoted: CD45RA+ positively selected. The receptor comes from a young man in good health. Some clones in this sample may be carry-over from other donors' samples. The chain is built from TRBV6-1 and TRBJ2-1, with 9 bases fitting TRBD2. CDR3 DNA sequence: TGTGCCACCACGTGGCGGGAGGGTCTCAATGAGCAGTTCTTC. Translation: CATTWREGLNEQFF.